This T cell receptor (beta chain) was captured in a study of identical twins. Germline lookup yields CDR1 LNHDA and CDR2 SQIVND (reference sequence). The CDR3 is 13 residues long. The ends were cut back, 1 base at V and 8 bases at J, with 9 bases in the middle. TCRdb reanalysed the 5' RACE reads using MiXCR and keeps one entry per CDR3 protein. The sample yields roughly 220,000 distinct CDR3 sequences, about 6.7% seen once. A further study also used this sample, focusing on T cells expressing NK-cell markers.

This sequence originates from a woman under 30 in good health. Sequences were obtained from CD8+ T cells sorted from blood. The rearrangement links TRBV19 to TRBJ2-1; possibly TRBD1 for D (5 bases). The CDR3 DNA reads as TGTGCCAGTAGTATAGTAGAAGGGGATGAGCAGTTCTTC. Its translation: CASSIVEGDEQFF.